The source of this T cell receptor beta chain is a study of beta chain features in type 1 diabetes. Study findings and constraints: Highly expressing activated T cells could be over-counted with a cDNA template. Among type 1 diabetes patients, VDJ junctions had fewer insertions and more deletions. TCRB repertoires of naive, central memory and Treg cells appeared more similar among patients than among healthy donors. When Type 1 diabetes patients were examined, their TCRB CDR3s proved moderately but significantly shorter in all four CD4+ subsets.

Cells sorted by CD45RO/CCR7/CD25/CD127/CD95/CD27 comprised CD4+ naive, central memory, regulatory and stem cell-like memory cells. The CDR3 has 14 amino acids. The germline gives CDR1 SQVTM, CDR2 ANQGSEA. V shed 7 bases and J shed 1 base, with 16 bases lying between them. This clone was seen only a few times. Antigen unknown. TCRB transcripts that were expressed got sequenced, as all of the isolated RNA had been reverse transcribed. Assay used: immunoSEQ multiplex PCR; TCRdb lists only in-frame clones, some missing. The table records over 150,000 clones, less than 10% of them present only once. Sequencing was carried out using central memory CD4+ T cells from blood. This chain connects TRBV29-1 to TRBJ2-5, with a weak D call TRBD1 (5 bases). The clonotype originates from a man in his late teens or twenties with type 1 diabetes. The CDR3 spells CSAATPGFQETQYF. As DNA, the CDR3 is TGCAGCGCCGCGACGCCAGGGTTCCAAGAGACCCAGTACTTC.